What follows are 9 T cell receptor beta chains derived from one specimen sequenced in a study of CD8 T cells in Susac syndrome. Roughly 0.45 to 1 ug RNA was reverse transcribed with random hexamers. TCRdb reprocessed the immunoSEQ multiplex PCR reads via MiXCR and lists one record per CDR3 protein. The sample consists of just under 150,000 distinct CDR3 sequences, roughly 94% of them appearing once. The specimen was CD4+ T cells from PBMCs. Every receptor here comes from a human donor in good health.

This rearrangement joins TRBV28 to TRBJ2-2; 8 positions match TRBD2. Germline V CDR1 and CDR2: MDHEN, SYDVKM. J was trimmed by 1 base and V by 8 bases; bases with no gene match: 3. The CDR3 is 14 amino acids. The chain's CDR3 is CASSRGGNTGELFF. The CDR3 nucleotides read TGTGCCAGCTCCCGGGGGGGGAACACCGGGGAGCTGTTTTTT.

V is TRBV2 and J is TRBJ2-3; D remains unclear. Germline V lookup: CDR1 SNHLY, CDR2 FYNNEI. The CDR3 has 12 residues. V was trimmed by 4 bases and J by 2 bases, leaving 4 bases between them. CDR3 sequence (DNA): TGTGCCAGCAGTGCTCACACAGATACGCAGTATTTT. It specifies CASSAHTDTQYF.

The chain joins TRBV5-1 to TRBJ2-7, with 7 bases aligning to TRBD1. This CDR3 has 20 amino acids. Germline V gives CDR1 SGHRS, CDR2 YFSETQ. J gave up 3 bases and V 4 bases, and 25 bases lay outside the gene matches. The chain's CDR3 is CASSRDRDSALLLACYEQYF. The CDR3 DNA sequence: TGCGCCAGCAGCCGGGACCGGGACAGTGCCCTCCTCCTCGCCTGCTACGAGCAGTACTTC.

The chain is built from TRBV5-1 and TRBJ1-3; 7 nucleotides line up with TRBD1. There are 17 residues in the CDR3. V lost 4 bases, J lost 0 bases, and 10 bases stayed unmatched. The germline V gene encodes CDR1 SGHRS and CDR2 YFSETQ. In nucleotides, the CDR3 is TGCGCCAGCAGCAAACAGGGGCGGACTTACTCTGGAAACACCATATATTTT. Its protein product is CASSKQGRTYSGNTIYF. Together with reference TRBV5-1 and TRBJ1-3, the CDR3 gives the full variable domain: KAGVTQTPRYLIKTRGQQVTLSCSPISGHRSVSWYQQTPGQGLQFLFEYFSETQRNKGNFPGRFSGRQFSNSRSEMNVSTLELGDSALYLCASSKQGRTYSGNTIYFGEGSWLTVV.

The chain links TRBV20-1 to TRBJ2-7; D is uncertain. The germline gives CDR1 DFQATT, CDR2 SNEGSKA (reference sequence). The CDR3 runs to 11 residues. The V gene lost 0 bases and the J gene lost 6 bases, with 6 bases spanning the gap. The CDR3 loop is CSARDPPEQYF. The CDR3 DNA follows: TGCAGTGCTAGAGATCCCCCCGAGCAGTACTTC.

The chain uses TRBV20-1 and TRBJ2-7; 7 nucleotides agree with TRBD1. V shed 3 bases and J 3 bases; nucleotides not matched to a gene: 5. The CDR3 spans 13 residues. The germline V gene encodes CDR1 DFQATT and CDR2 SNEGSKA (reference sequence). The CDR3 region is CSARPTGNYEQYF. The CDR3 region has the DNA TGCAGTGCTAGGCCGACAGGGAACTACGAGCAGTACTTC.

The chain recombines TRBV5-1 with TRBJ2-7, with 8 bases identical to TRBD1. This CDR3 region has 17 residues. Unmatched junction bases numbered 8, after V lost 0 bases and J lost 0 bases. Germline V CDR1 and CDR2: SGHRS, YFSETQ. CDR3 amino acids: CASSLASGGLSSYEQYF. The CDR3 DNA follows: TGCGCCAGCAGCTTGGCATCAGGGGGCTTGAGCTCCTACGAGCAGTACTTC.

The chain combines TRBV29-1 with TRBJ2-3; D might be TRBD1 or TRBD2, each matching 6 bases. CDR3 length equals 18 residues. V was cut by 3 bases and J by 2 bases, with 24 bases left in between. Looked up from germline, CDR1 is SQVTM and CDR2 is ANQGSEA. In nucleotides, the CDR3 is TGCAGCGTTGAGGCGGGGTACGGGACACTACTACTCACAGATACGCAGTATTTT. This codes for CSVEAGYGTLLLTDTQYF.

This clonotype was seen only once. The CDR3 coding sequence is TGCGCCAGCAGCTCCTCCGGGACAGGGGATGGGACCCAGTACTTC. Translated, it gives CASSSSGTGDGTQYF. V gene TRBV5-1 combines with J gene TRBJ2-5; 10 positions agree with TRBD1. V lost 3 bases to trimming and J lost 7 bases; unmatched junction nucleotides: 9. The CDR3 length is 15 residues. Germline CDR1 is SGHRS and CDR2 is YFSETQ. The full variable domain, its missing parts supplied by reference TRBV5-1 and TRBJ2-5, is KAGVTQTPRYLIKTRGQQVTLSCSPISGHRSVSWYQQTPGQGLQFLFEYFSETQRNKGNFPGRFSGRQFSNSRSEMNVSTLELGDSALYLCASSSSGTGDGTQYFGPGTRLLVL.